This entry is about one T cell receptor beta chain. Its antigen target is currently unknown. Per-base qualities were not stored, and no clone one base away is much larger. Other DNA variants within this sample encode the same CDR3. The data were taken from a study of human CD4 T cells and Enterobacteriaceae (TCRdb year 2020). Taken from cysteine to phenylalanine, the CDR3 has 15 residues. The only DNA kept is the CDR3, 45 bases in frame from the first base. Via the germline V gene (reference sequence), CDR1 is MNHEY and CDR2 SMNVEV. V drops 2 bases and J drops 4 bases, leaving 12 bases in between. Deep-level sequencing, with a detection sensitivity of one cell in 200,000, was applied to the ex vivo total memory CD4+ samples. The QIAamp DNA Micro Kit was used to extract genomic DNA from cell pellets, and the quantity and purity of the genomic DNA were checked by spectrophotometry. TCR Vbeta CDR3 regions were amplified with the immunoSEQ multiplex PCR assay. The amplicons were sequenced on the Illumina HiSeq platform. Retrieved sequences were 87 nucleotides long and contained the CDR3 region. The study's own analysis went as follows. A clonotype was defined as a unique productive TCR Vbeta nucleotide sequence, quantified by productive template frequency from ImmunoSEQ Analyzer V3.0. Expanded clonotypes were defined using a threshold set at the top 5th percentile of each repertoire ranked by frequency. Repertoire overlap was calculated as Chao-Jaccard using the R package fossil and displayed by nonmetric multidimensional scaling using the R package MASS. TCRdb stores this immuneACCESS table with in-frame sequences only. Part of the clones is absent; in the studies checked, under half of the shortfall reflects unresolved V genes, and no reason is known for the rest. Clone size and V and J calls were adopted from that table, with D and trimming inferred from the DNA. Across this sample there are fewer than 35,000 clones, with 80% to 90% seen only once. The ten largest clones capture around 0.91% of the sample.

Overall study results and their limits: The reactivity of ex vivo clonotypes was inferred solely by matching the nucleotide sequences of those clonotypes to CFSE-low cultures from the same donors. In ex vivo samples, clonotypes with broad cross-reactivity seemed more expanded than specific clonotypes, as 11 of 19 and about 60% of the 34 fell within the top 5%.

Memory CD4+ T cells were FACS-sorted on a FACSAria III to over 95% purity as all CD4+ cells other than CD45RA+CCR7+CD95- naive cells. Healthy donor blood was obtained from blood donation centers in Switzerland. Positive selection with CD4 and CD14 magnetic microbeads was used to enrich total CD4+ T cells and monocytes. Before sorting, CD8+, CD14+, CD16+, CD56+, CD19+ and CD25-bright cells were excluded. In a couple of blood donors, total memory CD4+ T cells were sequenced directly ex vivo to assess in vivo expansion of bacteria-reactive clonotypes. Isolation of peripheral blood mononuclear cells from donor blood was performed with Ficoll-Paque Plus.

The rearranged segments are TRBV27 and TRBJ1-5; the D gene is unclear. The TCR originated in a human donor in good health. The sample consisted of memory CD4+ T cells from blood. The cell subset or site label on this specimen signifies: total memory CD4 T cells sorted directly ex vivo, unstimulated. The CDR3 in this case is CASSLAGLGNQPQHF. The DNA sequence reads TGTGCCAGCAGTTTAGCGGGGTTGGGGAATCAGCCCCAGCATTTT.